This TCR beta chain was obtained from a study of response to subunit inactivated influenza vaccine. In this sample, this clonotype turned up many times. TCRdb analysed the RT-PCR reads with MiXCR anew, one entry per CDR3 protein. This sample has fewer than 600,000 distinct CDR3 sequences, with approximately 7.8% found just once. V shed 1 base and J shed 6 bases, with 7 bases lying between them. This CDR3 is built from 12 residues. From germline, CDR1 is SGHAT and CDR2 FQNNGV. This receptor was obtained from a man between 45 and 75 years old who received an inactivated influenza vaccine. The input for sequencing was PBMCs from blood, taken less than 25 months after vaccination. This rearrangement joins TRBV11-2 to TRBJ2-7; D is undetermined. CDR3 loop: CASSLVRREQYF. The DNA for the CDR3 is TGTGCCAGCAGCTTAGTACGGCGCGAGCAGTACTTC. Full variable domain (outside the CDR3, taken from reference TRBV11-2 and TRBJ2-7): EAGVAQSPRYKIIEKRQSVAFWCNPISGHATLYWYQQILGQGPKLLIQFQNNGVVDDSQLPKDRFSAERLKGVDSTLKIQPAKLEDSAVYLCASSLVRREQYFGPGTRLTVT.